A selection of T cell receptor beta chains follows, all from one sample in a study of T-cell memory formation after mild COVID-19. MiXCR, run by TCRdb on the 5' RACE reads, gives a single entry per CDR3 protein. The sample holds roughly 80,000 distinct CDR3 sequences, approximately 25% seen once. The sample was PBMCs or a T cell subset sorted from them (not recorded which). These receptors originate from a man aged 18 to 35 who had mild COVID-19 (a few samples of this study predate the infection). Cell type and time point are not known. The CDR3 runs from the conserved cysteine through the conserved F or W. The D gene is left open where the match is weak. Size values are once, few and many counts, or a class for expanded clones, and some rows have none.

j_call: TRBJ2-7
clone_size: few
d_call: TRBD1
v_call: TRBV20-1
cdr3_nt: TGCAGTGCTAGCAGTCGGACAGGGATTTACGAGCAGTACTTC
cdr3_aa: CSASSRTGIYEQYF

j_call: TRBJ2-7
clone_size: .
d_call: TRBD1
v_call: TRBV5-1
cdr3_nt: TGCGCCAGCAGCTTGACGTGGACAGGGAAGAACGAGCAGTACTTC
cdr3_aa: CASSLTWTGKNEQYF

j_call: TRBJ1-1
clone_size: few
d_call: TRBD1
v_call: TRBV29-1
cdr3_nt: TGCAGCGCCCAGACCGGGACAGGCGGAACTGAAGCTTTCTTT
cdr3_aa: CSAQTGTGGTEAFF

j_call: TRBJ1-1
clone_size: few
d_call: TRBD1
v_call: TRBV19
cdr3_nt: TGTGCCAGTAGTTCCAGGGGGCTTGGCACTGAAGCTTTCTTT
cdr3_aa: CASSSRGLGTEAFF

j_call: TRBJ2-7
clone_size: few
d_call: .
v_call: TRBV29-1
cdr3_nt: TGCAGCGTTGAGGCCAGGACCGGAGAGCAGTACTTC
cdr3_aa: CSVEARTGEQYF

j_call: TRBJ2-7
clone_size: few
d_call: .
v_call: TRBV5-6
cdr3_nt: TGTGCCAGCAGCTTGGCCCCAGCCTACGAGCAGTACTTC
cdr3_aa: CASSLAPAYEQYF

j_call: TRBJ2-2
clone_size: few
d_call: .
v_call: TRBV27
cdr3_nt: TGTGCCAGCAGTTCCTTAGGGGGCGGGGAGCTGTTTTTT
cdr3_aa: CASSSLGGGELFF

j_call: TRBJ2-3
clone_size: few
d_call: .
v_call: TRBV6-5
cdr3_nt: TGTGCCAGCAGTTACGCCGTAGGGGATACGCAGTATTTT
cdr3_aa: CASSYAVGDTQYF

j_call: TRBJ2-7
clone_size: .
d_call: .
v_call: TRBV4-1
cdr3_nt: TGCGCCAGCAGCCAACTAACCTCCTACGAGCAGTACTTC
cdr3_aa: CASSQLTSYEQYF

j_call: TRBJ2-3
clone_size: .
d_call: .
v_call: TRBV24-1
cdr3_nt: TGTGCCACCAGTGATTTGCAAGGGGTCACAGATACGCAGTATTTT
cdr3_aa: CATSDLQGVTDTQYF

j_call: TRBJ2-3
clone_size: many
d_call: .
v_call: TRBV7-3
cdr3_nt: TGTGCCAGCAGCCCGTTGATCACAGATACGCAGTATTTT
cdr3_aa: CASSPLITDTQYF

j_call: TRBJ2-3
clone_size: .
d_call: .
v_call: TRBV28
cdr3_nt: TGTGCCGGGGGGCCGTTGGATACGCAGTATTTT
cdr3_aa: CAGGPLDTQYF

j_call: TRBJ2-3
clone_size: few
d_call: .
v_call: TRBV4-1
cdr3_nt: TGCGCCAGCAGCCCCCCGCCCGGGGAGGCAACAGATACGCAGTATTTT
cdr3_aa: CASSPPPGEATDTQYF

j_call: TRBJ2-7
clone_size: few
d_call: .
v_call: TRBV3-1
cdr3_nt: TGTGCCAGCAGTGCCGGACCCGGGACCTCCTACGAGCAGTACTTC
cdr3_aa: CASSAGPGTSYEQYF

j_call: TRBJ2-3
clone_size: few
d_call: .
v_call: TRBV12-3/TRBV12-4
cdr3_nt: TGTGCCAGCACCTCAGGGTTGGTGGCAGATACGCAGTATTTT
cdr3_aa: CASTSGLVADTQYF

j_call: TRBJ2-7
clone_size: few
d_call: .
v_call: TRBV5-1
cdr3_nt: TGCGCCAGCAGCTTGGAGGGGTACAACGAGCAGTACTTC
cdr3_aa: CASSLEGYNEQYF

j_call: TRBJ2-5
clone_size: few
d_call: TRBD2
v_call: TRBV6-5
cdr3_nt: TGTGCCAGCAGTCACGGGGGGGCTGCAGAGACCCAGTACTTC
cdr3_aa: CASSHGGAAETQYF

j_call: TRBJ2-2
clone_size: .
d_call: .
v_call: TRBV7-3
cdr3_nt: TGTGCCAGCAGCTCGCACGGGACACCGGCGAACACCGGGGAGCTGTTTTTT
cdr3_aa: CASSSHGTPANTGELFF

j_call: TRBJ1-1
clone_size: .
d_call: .
v_call: TRBV18
cdr3_nt: TGTGCCAGCTCCCAAGATCCGTGGGAGGGACATCTCACTGAAGCTTTCTTT
cdr3_aa: CASSQDPWEGHLTEAFF

j_call: TRBJ2-1
clone_size: .
d_call: TRBD1
v_call: TRBV12-3/TRBV12-4
cdr3_nt: TGTGCCAGCAGTTCGCCAGGGGGCAGCTCCTACAATGAGCAGTTCTTC
cdr3_aa: CASSSPGGSSYNEQFF

j_call: TRBJ2-1
clone_size: few
d_call: TRBD1
v_call: TRBV7-3
cdr3_nt: TGTGCCAGCAGCTACCCGGACAGGGGCAATGAGCAGTTCTTC
cdr3_aa: CASSYPDRGNEQFF

j_call: TRBJ2-1
clone_size: .
d_call: TRBD1
v_call: TRBV7-2
cdr3_nt: TGTGCCAGCAGCTTAGCGGGACAGGGGGTCTTTGAGCAGTTCTTC
cdr3_aa: CASSLAGQGVFEQFF

j_call: TRBJ2-7
clone_size: .
d_call: .
v_call: TRBV5-1
cdr3_nt: TGCGCCAGCAGCCCCGGGACCCTCCCAGAGCAGTACTTC
cdr3_aa: CASSPGTLPEQYF

j_call: TRBJ2-3
clone_size: few
d_call: TRBD2
v_call: TRBV25-1
cdr3_nt: TGTGCCAGCAGTGAGGGACTAGCGGGAGCGAAACTAATCCCTACTAGCACAGATACGCAGTATTTT
cdr3_aa: CASSEGLAGAKLIPTSTDTQYF

j_call: TRBJ2-7
clone_size: .
d_call: .
v_call: TRBV20-1
cdr3_nt: TGCAGTGCTAGAGCCCGACTCAGGGAGATGAGATACGAGCAGTACTTC
cdr3_aa: CSARARLREMRYEQYF

j_call: TRBJ1-2
clone_size: few
d_call: TRBD1
v_call: TRBV7-9
cdr3_nt: TGTGCCAGCAGCTTAGCTGGACAGGGGAGGGAGAATGGCTACACCTTC
cdr3_aa: CASSLAGQGRENGYTF

j_call: TRBJ2-5
clone_size: many
d_call: .
v_call: TRBV20-1
cdr3_nt: TGCAGTGCCACTGCGCAAAAGACCCAGTACTTC
cdr3_aa: CSATAQKTQYF

j_call: TRBJ1-6
clone_size: few
d_call: TRBD1
v_call: TRBV11-2
cdr3_nt: TGTGCCAGCAGCTTCGACGGGACAGTCTCACCCCTCCACTTT
cdr3_aa: CASSFDGTVSPLHF

j_call: TRBJ2-4
clone_size: few
d_call: TRBD2
v_call: TRBV3-1
cdr3_nt: TGTGCCAGCAGCCGAGCGGGCGGGGGGCTGAAGAACATTCAGTACTTC
cdr3_aa: CASSRAGGGLKNIQYF

j_call: TRBJ1-1
clone_size: .
d_call: TRBD1
v_call: TRBV15
cdr3_nt: TGTGCCACCAGCAGAGATGGACAGGTTGGTTGGGGGAACACTGAAGCTTTCTTT
cdr3_aa: CATSRDGQVGWGNTEAFF

j_call: TRBJ1-2
clone_size: few
d_call: .
v_call: TRBV24-1
cdr3_nt: TGTGCCACCAGTGTCTCAAACAGGGCAGACTATGGCTACACCTTC
cdr3_aa: CATSVSNRADYGYTF

j_call: TRBJ1-4
clone_size: .
d_call: .
v_call: TRBV4-1
cdr3_nt: TGCGCCAGCAGTATAAGGCGAGAAAAACTGTTTTTT
cdr3_aa: CASSIRREKLFF

j_call: TRBJ1-1
clone_size: once
d_call: TRBD1
v_call: TRBV7-9
cdr3_nt: TGTGCCAGCAGCTCAGGGGGAAGCACTGAAGCTTTCTTT
cdr3_aa: CASSSGGSTEAFF

j_call: TRBJ2-7
clone_size: many
d_call: TRBD1
v_call: TRBV9
cdr3_nt: TGTGCCAGCAGCCCAAGGGACAGGGTACTGTACGAGCAGTACTTC
cdr3_aa: CASSPRDRVLYEQYF

j_call: TRBJ2-5
clone_size: .
d_call: .
v_call: TRBV6-5
cdr3_nt: TGTGCCAGCAGTGCCGCGGGGTGGGAGACCCAGTACTTC
cdr3_aa: CASSAAGWETQYF

j_call: TRBJ2-1
clone_size: few
d_call: TRBD1
v_call: TRBV6-5
cdr3_nt: TGTGCCAGCAGCTCTCTCCGGGACAGGGGTTTAGGTGAGCAGTTCTTC
cdr3_aa: CASSSLRDRGLGEQFF

j_call: TRBJ2-1
clone_size: .
d_call: .
v_call: TRBV6-5
cdr3_nt: TGTGCCAGCAGTTACTCCGAAACGGCTGAGCAGTTCTTC
cdr3_aa: CASSYSETAEQFF

j_call: TRBJ2-5
clone_size: few
d_call: .
v_call: TRBV25-1
cdr3_nt: TGTGCCAGCAGTTGGGATTCTGCTGGGGAGACCCAGTACTTC
cdr3_aa: CASSWDSAGETQYF

j_call: TRBJ2-1
clone_size: .
d_call: .
v_call: TRBV27
cdr3_nt: TGTGCCAGCAGCCTAAGCGGCCCCGACTACAATGAGCAGTTCTTC
cdr3_aa: CASSLSGPDYNEQFF

j_call: TRBJ1-1
clone_size: few
d_call: .
v_call: TRBV12-3/TRBV12-4
cdr3_nt: TGTGCCAGCAGTTTAGTGGGGGGAGACACTGAAGCTTTCTTT
cdr3_aa: CASSLVGGDTEAFF

j_call: TRBJ2-3
clone_size: few
d_call: TRBD2
v_call: TRBV2
cdr3_nt: TGTGCCAGCGGCCTCCTCAATCCTCTAGCGGGGGGGCAGCCAGATACGCAGTATTTT
cdr3_aa: CASGLLNPLAGGQPDTQYF

j_call: TRBJ1-2
clone_size: few
d_call: .
v_call: TRBV4-2
cdr3_nt: TGTGCCAGCAGCCAAGGGGGAAATGGCTACACCTTC
cdr3_aa: CASSQGGNGYTF

j_call: TRBJ2-2
clone_size: few
d_call: TRBD2
v_call: TRBV7-6
cdr3_nt: TGTGCCAGCAGCCGACTAGCGGGAGCCGGGGAGCTGTTTTTT
cdr3_aa: CASSRLAGAGELFF

j_call: TRBJ2-5
clone_size: many
d_call: .
v_call: TRBV30
cdr3_nt: TGTGCCTGGAGTTTACAGGGAGAAGAGACCCAGTACTTC
cdr3_aa: CAWSLQGEETQYF

j_call: TRBJ1-1
clone_size: .
d_call: .
v_call: TRBV6-2/TRBV6-3
cdr3_nt: TGTGCCAGCAGTTACTCCACAGGGAACACTGAAGCTTTCTTT
cdr3_aa: CASSYSTGNTEAFF

j_call: TRBJ2-7
clone_size: few
d_call: .
v_call: TRBV15
cdr3_nt: TGTGCCACCAGCCCGGGGCGGTCCGCCTACGAGCAGTACTTC
cdr3_aa: CATSPGRSAYEQYF

j_call: TRBJ2-2
clone_size: once
d_call: .
v_call: TRBV29-1
cdr3_nt: TGCAGCGTTGAAAAGGGCTCCGCGCCCGACGGGGAGCTGTTTTTT
cdr3_aa: CSVEKGSAPDGELFF

j_call: TRBJ2-7
clone_size: .
d_call: .
v_call: TRBV6-5
cdr3_nt: TGTGCCAGCAGTTACCCAGGGGCGGCCTACGAGCAGTACTTC
cdr3_aa: CASSYPGAAYEQYF